One sample yielded the 22 T cell receptor beta chains listed below, sequenced in a study of shared clonotypes between healthy human individuals. Only in-frame clones appear in the TCRdb table, and some are missing; sequencing was by immunoSEQ multiplex PCR. This table has 950,000 to 1,200,000 clones, approximately 80% appearing once. Sequencing was carried out using memory CD4+ T cells from PBMCs. Subset noted: CD45RA-negative fraction. Every receptor here comes from a man aged 18 to 35 in good health. Some clones in this sample may be carry-over from other donors' samples.

The genes are TRBV14 and TRBJ1-1; D remains unclear. CDR3 length: 16 residues. V lost 1 base, J lost 0 bases, and 12 bases lay in between. Germline V CDR1 and CDR2: SGHDN, FVKESK. The CDR3 region has the DNA TGTGCCAGCAGCCAAGGTAGGATGGGGTTGAACACTGAAGCTTTCTTT. Residues: CASSQGRMGLNTEAFF.

The chain recombines TRBV27 with TRBJ1-5, with D unresolved. V lost 1 base and J 2 bases, leaving 3 bases between the germline ends. The CDR3 loop spans 13 amino acids. Germline-derived CDR1 and CDR2 are MNHEY and SMNVEV (reference sequence). CDR3 loop: CASSLWGNQPQHF. The CDR3 DNA reads as TGTGCCAGCAGTTTATGGGGCAATCAGCCCCAGCATTTT.

The V call is TRBV4-1, the J call TRBJ1-2; 11 nucleotides align to TRBD1. The CDR3 is 18 residues long. Germline trimming cut 0 bases from V and 7 bases from J; bases unmatched to any gene: 13. Germline V CDR1 and CDR2: MGHRA, YSYEKL. The CDR3 nucleotides are TGCGCCAGCAGCCAAGATACACCTGAGGACAGGGGGCGAAGTGGCTACACCTTC. This sequence encodes CASSQDTPEDRGRSGYTF.

The V gene is TRBV5-1, the J gene TRBJ2-1; TRBD2 matches 10 bases. The CDR3 consists of 17 residues. Germline V gene data show CDR1 as SGHRS and CDR2 as YFSETQ. V lost 0 bases and J lost 0; bases outside the gene matches: 3. The CDR3 nucleotides read TGCGCCAGCAGCTTGGGTCTAGCGGGGGACTCCTACAATGAGCAGTTCTTC. It encodes CASSLGLAGDSYNEQFF.

This rearrangement joins TRBV19 to TRBJ2-5, with D possibly matching TRBD2 (5 bases). V was trimmed by 3 bases and J by 2 bases, leaving 16 bases between them. This CDR3 spans 16 amino acids. Germline V gives CDR1 LNHDA, CDR2 SQIVND (reference sequence). The CDR3 here is CASSIGRSSGQETQYF. CDR3 nucleotides: TGTGCCAGTAGTATTGGGCGGAGTTCGGGGCAAGAGACCCAGTACTTC.

The V gene is TRBV10-1, the J gene TRBJ1-3; no definite D call. Trimming cost V 5 bases and J 0 bases, with 8 bases left between them. Germline assignment: CDR1 WNHNN and CDR2 SYGVQD (reference sequence). The CDR3 runs to 14 residues. CDR3 DNA: TGCGCCAGCAGTCCGCCGACCTCTGGAAACACCATATATTTT. This sequence encodes CASSPPTSGNTIYF.

The chain uses TRBV10-3 and TRBJ2-7; TRBD1 might be the D (5 bases). This CDR3 region has 13 residues. Germline-derived CDR1 and CDR2 are ENHRY and SYGVKD. V lost 5 bases, J lost 4 bases, and 12 bases lay in between. The CDR3 reads CAISSADRYEQYF. The CDR3 coding sequence is TGTGCCATCAGTTCCGCTGACAGATACGAGCAGTACTTC.

As for this clone: An end of the junction differs from the germline gene, which may be a read error. The chain has TRBV6-6 and TRBJ1-5, with TRBD1 matching 7 bases. The CDR3 runs 14 residues. Germline V gene lookup returns CDR1 MNHNY and CDR2 SVGAGI (reference sequence). This chain's CDR3 is CASSDRVLNPPQHF. For the CDR3, the DNA is TGTGCCAGCAGTGACAGGGTTTTGAATCCGCCCCAGCATTTT.

The V call is TRBV29-1, the J call TRBJ2-7; weak D call: TRBD2 (7 bases). Trimming pared 6 bases from V and 1 base from J, leaving 13 bases between. In germline, CDR1 is SQVTM, CDR2 ANQGSEA. CDR3 length: 13 amino acids. The CDR3 loop reads CSVRGRASYEQYF. In DNA, the CDR3 is TGCAGCGTGAGGGGGAGGGCGTCCTACGAGCAGTACTTC.

The J gene is TRBJ2-1, the V gene TRBV9; TRBD1 matches 7 bases. Germline V CDR1 and CDR2: SGDLS, YYNGEE. V lost 1 base, J lost 3 bases, and 7 bases stayed unmatched. This CDR3 is 16 amino acids long. The CDR3, as DNA: TGTGCCAGCAGCGTAAGTCCGGGACAGCACTACAATGAGCAGTTCTTC. Residues: CASSVSPGQHYNEQFF.

The DNA of the CDR3 is TGTGCCAGCTCACAGGGGGTAAAAGAGACCCAGTACTTC. Its translation is CASSQGVKETQYF. The chain has TRBV18 and TRBJ2-5, with D perhaps matching TRBD1 (6 bases). CDR1 is KGHSH and CDR2 is LQKENI in the germline V gene. Trimming took off 4 bases at V and 3 bases at J, with 9 bases between the two ends. CDR3 size: 13 residues.

The chain recombines TRBV30 with TRBJ2-3, with D possibly being TRBD1 or TRBD2 (5 bases each). The CDR3 totals 12 residues. The V end lost 5 bases, the J end lost 10 bases, and 16 bases lay between the germline ends. Germline loops: CDR1 GTSNPN, CDR2 SVGIG (reference sequence). CDR3: CAWSNIRGPQYF. The DNA for the CDR3 is TGTGCCTGGTCGAACATCCGGGGCCCGCAGTATTTT.

The chain combines TRBV6-1 with TRBJ2-5; D perhaps matches TRBD2 (6 bases). Trimming left V 3 bases short and J 1 base short, with 12 bases between. The CDR3 has 15 amino acids. The germline V gene has CDR1 MNHNS and CDR2 SASEGT. CDR3 sequence reads: CASSDWRGPQETQYF. The CDR3 DNA is TGTGCCAGCAGTGATTGGAGGGGACCCCAAGAGACCCAGTACTTC.

This clone came up once. Other nucleotide sequences in the sample specify the same CDR3. This chain connects TRBV29-1 to TRBJ1-5, with TRBD1 matching 9 bases. With 6 bases clipped from V and 1 base from J, the junction kept 4 bases outside the gene matches. Germline V lookup: CDR1 SQVTM, CDR2 ANQGSEA. This CDR3 has 14 residues. The CDR3 DNA reads TGCAGCGTAAAAACAGGGGGCAGCAATCAGCCCCAGCATTTT. It translates to CSVKTGGSNQPQHF.

The chain recombines TRBV5-1 with TRBJ2-1; 11 bases agree with TRBD2. Losses at the gene ends were 0 bases for V and 9 bases for J; bases not matched to a gene: 8. CDR3 length: 16 residues. Germline loops: CDR1 SGHRS, CDR2 YFSETQ. The CDR3 spells CASSLGVAGGPGEQFF. The CDR3 DNA reads TGCGCCAGCAGCTTGGGGGTAGCGGGAGGGCCTGGTGAGCAGTTCTTC.

Only a few counts were recorded for this clone. The V gene is TRBV18, the J gene TRBJ1-1; the match to TRBD1 covers 10 bases. The CDR3 totals 14 residues. Germline CDR1 is KGHSH and CDR2 is LQKENI. V shed 3 bases, J shed 6 bases, and the junction held 4 bases outside the gene matches. The CDR3 DNA follows: TGTGCCAGCTCACCGGGACAGGGGTTCGCTGAAGCTTTCTTT. Protein: CASSPGQGFAEAFF.

The chain is built from TRBV5-1 and TRBJ2-3; the match to TRBD2 covers 8 bases. Germline CDR1 is SGHRS and CDR2 is YFSETQ. The CDR3 is 16 amino acids. V gave up 0 bases and J gave up 8 bases; unmatched junction bases: 11. The DNA for the CDR3 is TGCGCCAGCAGCTTGGACCCAGCGGGGGCTTCGGGTACGCAGTATTTT. Translated: CASSLDPAGASGTQYF.

The count of this clone is one. CDR3 region: CASSSGRGYPEAFF. CDR3 bases: TGTGCCAGCAGCTCCGGGCGGGGTTACCCTGAAGCTTTCTTT. This chain links TRBV7-9 with TRBJ1-1; D is unresolved. This CDR3 has 14 amino acids. Germline V gives CDR1 SEHNR, CDR2 FQNEAQ (reference sequence). Trimming took off 4 bases at V and 6 bases at J, with 15 bases between the two ends.

V usage is TRBV5-1 and J usage is TRBJ1-1; D gene ambiguous. The germline CDR1 and CDR2 sequences are SGHRS and YFSETQ. This CDR3 has 15 amino acids. V gave up 0 bases and J gave up 2 bases, with 11 bases separating them. Here the CDR3 DNA reads TGCGCCAGCAGCTTGGAGGCGGTAGGAAACACTGAAGCTTTCTTT. Translated: CASSLEAVGNTEAFF.

The chain has TRBV18 and TRBJ2-6; the match to TRBD1 covers 7 bases. J was trimmed by 0 bases and V by 3 bases; bases with no gene match: 17. The CDR3 extends over 21 amino acids. The germline V gene has CDR1 KGHSH and CDR2 LQKENI. This chain's CDR3 is CASSPSSGTALPPSGANVLTF. DNA of the CDR3: TGTGCCAGCTCACCTTCGTCCGGGACAGCGTTACCTCCCTCTGGGGCCAACGTCCTGACTTTC.

V usage is TRBV28 and J usage is TRBJ2-3, with D possibly being TRBD2 (6 bases). The CDR3 is made up of 15 amino acids. Trimming cost V 2 bases and J 4 bases, with 13 bases left between them. Germline-derived CDR1 and CDR2 are MDHEN and SYDVKM. Here the CDR3 reads CASSLQAGRPDTQYF. In DNA form, the CDR3 reads TGTGCCAGCAGTTTACAAGCGGGTCGACCAGATACGCAGTATTTT.

This chain connects TRBV29-1 to TRBJ2-3; D not resolved. The V gene's germline CDR1 is SQVTM and CDR2 ANQGSEA. The ends were cut back, 4 bases at V and 6 bases at J, with 14 bases in the middle. This CDR3 contains 13 residues. DNA for the CDR3: TGCAGCGTTGCCAACTCTTACGGGGATACGCAGTATTTT. Its protein is CSVANSYGDTQYF.